This T cell receptor beta chain is from a study of blood T cell repertoires in COVID-19. About the study: The United States, Italy and Spain were the sources of the acute and convalescent COVID-19 samples. The cDNA or gDNA used as material had been derived from T cells, B-cell-depleted T cells, or PBMCs.

Methods used by the authors: Amplification from reference gene primers served as the basis for estimated nucleated cell counts. Libraries were prepared by immunoSEQ multiplex PCR; TCRdb keeps only in-frame clonotypes and omits some of them. That table gives V, J and clone size, and the DNA gave D and trimming. This table holds fewer than 300,000 clones, 83% found once. Germline assignment: CDR1 SGHAT and CDR2 FQNNGV. The CDR3 is 14 residues long. V was shortened by 5 bases and J by 0 bases, with 7 bases between the two germline ends. The J gene is TRBJ1-4, the V gene TRBV11-2; D is undetermined. This TCR derives from a woman aged 45-59 years who had recovered from COVID-19. Sequencing input: peripheral blood. CDR3 nucleotides: TGTGCCAGCAGCGGACTGGCAACTAATGAAAAACTGTTTTTT. Amino acid sequence: CASSGLATNEKLFF.